The 16 T cell receptor beta chains in this list originate from one sample, sequenced in a study of early T cells in non-severe SARS-CoV-2 infection. Each CDR3 protein is one row after TCRdb ran MiXCR on the 5' RACE reads. The data hold just under 30,000 distinct CDR3 sequences, with about 5% observed a single time. The sample was whole blood. These receptors came from an adult who was a healthcare worker with PCR-confirmed SARS-CoV-2 infection or an uninfected control (not recorded which).

This sequence joins TRBV5-1 and TRBJ2-7; the match to TRBD1 covers 8 bases. Trimming cost V 4 bases and J 5 bases; bases outside gene matches: 8. The CDR3 covers 14 residues. Germline V lookup: CDR1 SGHRS, CDR2 YFSETQ. For the CDR3, the DNA is TGCGCCAGCAGCCCCCGGACAGGGATCGACGAGCAGTACTTC. The encoded protein is CASSPRTGIDEQYF.

This clonotype was seen repeatedly, ten times or more. CDR3 sequence reads: CSATGLTGYGQPQHF. CDR3 nucleotide sequence: TGCAGTGCAACAGGACTAACAGGGTACGGTCAGCCCCAGCATTTT. The V gene is TRBV20-1, the J gene TRBJ1-5; D is perhaps TRBD1 (6 bases). The CDR3 has 15 amino acids. Germline loops: CDR1 DFQATT, CDR2 SNEGSKA (reference sequence). V was trimmed by 6 bases and J by 6 bases, leaving 21 bases between them.

This clonotype has ten or more counts. One junction end disagrees with the germline gene, perhaps due to a read error. The CDR3 sequence: CASSELGDRPHF. The CDR3 bases are TGTGCCAGCAGTGAATTGGGGGACAGACCTCATTTT. The chain has TRBV25-1 and TRBJ1-4, with 7 bases fitting TRBD1. The CDR3 is 12 residues long. CDR1 MGHDK and CDR2 SYGVNS come from the germline V gene.

The J gene is TRBJ2-3, the V gene TRBV15; 11 positions match TRBD1. From germline, CDR1 is LNHNV and CDR2 YYDKDF (reference sequence). Germline trimming cut 3 bases from V and 7 bases from J; bases unmatched to any gene: 9. The CDR3 is 16 residues long. The CDR3 reads CATSRDAGTGGNTQYF. CDR3 DNA: TGTGCCACCAGCAGGGACGCCGGGACAGGGGGAAATACGCAGTATTTT.

This clonotype was seen repeatedly, ten times or more. The chain is built from TRBV11-1 and TRBJ1-6, with a tentative D call TRBD1 (5 bases). V lost 2 bases and J lost 7, with 12 bases in between. Germline-derived CDR1 and CDR2 are SGHAT and FQDESV (reference sequence). This CDR3 is built from 15 residues. CDR3 amino acids: CASSLRQSSNSPLHF. CDR3 bases: TGTGCCAGCAGCTTAAGACAGTCCTCGAATTCACCCCTCCACTTT.

The rearrangement joins TRBV29-1 to TRBJ2-3; TRBD2 might be the D (6 bases). This CDR3 is 14 amino acids long. Germline loops: CDR1 SQVTM, CDR2 ANQGSEA. Trimming pared 4 bases from V and 6 bases from J, leaving 17 bases between. Here the CDR3 reads CSVGYQRAGDTQYF. The DNA of the CDR3 is TGCAGCGTTGGTTACCAGCGGGCCGGCGATACGCAGTATTTT.

This clonotype was detected many times. J is TRBJ1-2 and V is TRBV9; tentative D call: TRBD1 (5 bases). V lost 3 bases and J 2 bases, leaving 8 bases between the germline ends. The CDR3 is 13 amino acids. Per the germline V gene, CDR1 is SGDLS and CDR2 is YYNGEE. For the CDR3, the DNA is TGTGCCAGCAGCGGTGGACAAAACTATGGCTACACCTTC. This codes for CASSGGQNYGYTF.

Only a few counts were recorded for this clonotype. The V call is TRBV3-1, the J call TRBJ2-7; D unresolved. The CDR3 totals 12 residues. V lost 4 bases, J lost 3 bases, and 7 bases lay in between. The germline CDR1 and CDR2 sequences are LGHDT and YNNKEL (reference sequence). In DNA form, the CDR3 reads TGTGCCAGCAGCCGGGGTTACTACGAGCAGTACTTC. Protein: CASSRGYYEQYF.

This clonotype was counted ten times or more. V usage is TRBV6-1 and J usage is TRBJ1-6; D remains unclear. Germline CDR1 is MNHNS and CDR2 is SASEGT. Trimming removed 1 base from V and 5 bases from J, with 18 bases in between. This CDR3 region has 18 residues. Here the CDR3 reads CASSEVMVGLMDNSPLHF. In nucleotides, the CDR3 is TGTGCCAGCAGTGAAGTTATGGTGGGTTTAATGGATAATTCACCCCTCCACTTT.

The chain is built from TRBV6-4 and TRBJ2-3; D possibly corresponds to TRBD1 (6 bases). The CDR3 covers 15 residues. The V gene lost 0 bases and the J gene lost 1 base, with 8 bases spanning the gap. Germline CDR1 and CDR2: MRHNA and SNTAGT. CDR3 sequence: CASSDSPGGTDTQYF. The CDR3 coding sequence is TGTGCCAGCAGTGACTCGCCAGGGGGCACAGATACGCAGTATTTT.

There are many counts of this clonotype. J is TRBJ2-5 and V is TRBV20-1, with D possibly matching TRBD1 (5 bases). The CDR3 runs 15 residues. Between the trimmed V and J ends, which lost 0 bases and 5 bases, there was a span of 16 bases. The germline gives CDR1 DFQATT, CDR2 SNEGSKA (reference sequence). The CDR3 DNA is TGCAGTGCTAGAGATGGGCGCGCTCCAGGGGAGACCCAGTACTTC. Amino acid sequence: CSARDGRAPGETQYF.

About this clonotype: A read error is possible here, since a much larger clone lies one base away. The V call is TRBV5-6, the J call TRBJ1-2; D gene ambiguous. The CDR3 has 13 amino acids. Germline V gives CDR1 SGHDT, CDR2 YYEEEE. V was trimmed by 0 bases and J by 0 bases, leaving 3 bases between them. The CDR3 nucleotides are TGTGCCAGCAGCTTGGGGGCTAACTATGGCTACACCTTC. As protein: CASSLGANYGYTF.

This clonotype was seen repeatedly, ten times or more. The V call is TRBV10-2, the J call TRBJ2-5; TRBD1 might be the D (5 bases). V shed 0 bases and J shed 0 bases, with 11 bases lying between them. Germline V gene lookup returns CDR1 WSHSY and CDR2 SAAADI. This CDR3 contains 16 residues. The CDR3 spells CASSESWSDNQETQYF. DNA of the CDR3: TGCGCCAGCAGTGAGTCGTGGTCGGACAACCAAGAGACCCAGTACTTC.

Only a few counts were recorded for this clonotype. This chain uses TRBV28 with TRBJ2-7; unclear D gene. CDR1 and CDR2 (germline): MDHEN, SYDVKM. This CDR3 is 15 amino acids long. V gave up 6 bases and J gave up 2 bases, with 17 bases separating them. CDR3 sequence reads: CASSPRSPAAYEQYF. In nucleotides, the CDR3 is TGTGCCAGCAGCCCGAGGTCACCAGCTGCCTACGAGCAGTACTTC.

Many counts were recorded for this clonotype. CDR3 region: CSASFGTASNQPQHF. The DNA of the CDR3 is TGCAGTGCTAGCTTTGGGACGGCTAGCAATCAGCCCCAGCATTTT. V and J are TRBV20-1 and TRBJ1-5, with D perhaps TRBD1 (5 bases). Trimming shortened V by 3 bases and J by 0 bases, and 12 bases separated the two germline ends. Per germline, CDR1 DFQATT and CDR2 SNEGSKA (reference sequence). This CDR3 is built from 15 residues.

At least ten counts were recorded for this clonotype. The chain has TRBV7-2 and TRBJ1-1, with D perhaps matching TRBD1 (5 bases). Germline CDR1 SGHTA, CDR2 FQGNSA. The length of the CDR3 is 13 residues. Deletions cut 5 bases from V and 6 bases from J, with 13 bases between. The CDR3, as DNA: TGTGCCAGCAGCCAACTGACGGGGGCTGAAGCTTTCTTT. Protein product: CASSQLTGAEAFF.